Below are 32 T cell receptor beta chains sequenced from a single sample in a study of cytomegalovirus exposure and HLA in healthy donors. The PCR was carried out with 60 Vbeta primers and 13 Jbeta primers. Method: immunoSEQ multiplex PCR; TCRdb's copy keeps in-frame clones and lacks some. Found here are 85,000 to 100,000 clones, 65% to 80% of them singletons; the top ten hold roughly 8.8%. The sequenced material came from PBMCs. Receptor source: a human donor in good health.

The chain is built from TRBV5-6 and TRBJ2-6; no clear D. The germline gives CDR1 SGHDT, CDR2 YYEEEE. The CDR3 has 15 residues. Trimming left V 2 bases short and J 1 base short, with 7 bases between. CDR3 DNA: TGTGCCAGCAGCTTCCCTGTGTCTGGGGCCAACGTCCTGACTTTC. It encodes CASSFPVSGANVLTF.

V is TRBV4-2 and J is TRBJ1-3; no reliable D call. V lost 0 bases to trimming and J lost 2 bases, with 8 bases between them. The CDR3 totals 15 residues. Germline V CDR1 and CDR2: LGHNA, YNFKEQ. The CDR3 loop reads CASSQDPSAGNTIYF. The CDR3 DNA is TGTGCCAGCAGCCAAGATCCCAGTGCTGGAAACACCATATATTTT.

This clone was detected only a few times. The chain has TRBV7-9 and TRBJ1-1, with D unclear. CDR1 is SEHNR, CDR2 FQNEAQ, per germline (reference sequence). V was cut by 5 bases and J by 1 base, with 2 bases left in between. This CDR3 comprises 11 residues. The chain's CDR3 is CASSRNTEAFF. CDR3 DNA: TGTGCCAGCAGCCGGAACACTGAAGCTTTCTTT.

This clone appeared a single time. This chain joins TRBV10-1 and TRBJ2-4, with D possibly being TRBD2 (5 bases). Germline assignment: CDR1 WNHNN and CDR2 SYGVQD (reference sequence). Between the trimmed V and J ends, which lost 3 bases and 0 bases, there was a span of 9 bases. The CDR3 sequence is 15 residues long. The CDR3 region is CASSDGILAKNIQYF. The CDR3 region has the DNA TGCGCCAGCAGTGACGGGATCTTAGCCAAAAACATTCAGTACTTC.

CDR3: CASSLDPRVGEQFF. The CDR3, as DNA: TGTGCCAGCAGCTTAGATCCCAGGGTCGGTGAGCAGTTCTTC. The rearrangement links TRBV7-2 to TRBJ2-1, with D maybe TRBD1 (5 bases). The length of the CDR3 is 14 residues. Germline V gives CDR1 SGHTA, CDR2 FQGNSA. V was clipped by 1 base and J by 9 bases, with 13 bases between them.

This clone was found once. The V and J genes are TRBV5-6 and TRBJ2-7; D may be TRBD1 (6 bases). From germline, CDR1 is SGHDT and CDR2 YYEEEE. This CDR3 has 15 residues. The V end was cut by 4 bases, the J end by 6 bases, with 20 bases between. The CDR3 loop reads CASSPGTFESCEQYF. CDR3 coding DNA: TGTGCCAGCAGCCCCGGGACATTCGAGTCGTGCGAGCAGTACTTC.

The V gene is TRBV5-1, the J gene TRBJ2-1; the D gene is possibly TRBD2 (6 bases). CDR1 is SGHRS, CDR2 YFSETQ, per germline. There are 16 residues in the CDR3. Trimming cost V 3 bases and J 5 bases, with 18 bases left between them. This CDR3 reads CASSSKALSGNNEQFF. Written as DNA, the CDR3 is TGCGCCAGCAGCTCGAAAGCCCTTAGCGGAAACAATGAGCAGTTCTTC.

V gene TRBV2 combines with J gene TRBJ1-1; D ambiguous. Germline loops: CDR1 SNHLY, CDR2 FYNNEI. Deletions cut 2 bases from V and 4 bases from J, with 8 bases between. CDR3 size: 13 residues. In DNA, the CDR3 is TGTGCCAGCAGTGAAACGGTAACCACTGAAGCTTTCTTT. Encoded protein: CASSETVTTEAFF.

The V gene is TRBV7-2, the J gene TRBJ1-2; D not resolved. The CDR3 has 16 residues. Trimming took off 1 base at V and 6 bases at J, with 18 bases between the two ends. Germline V gives CDR1 SGHTA, CDR2 FQGNSA. The CDR3 loop reads CASSLGARIGNDGYTF. The CDR3 DNA is TGTGCCAGCAGCTTAGGGGCCAGGATCGGCAATGATGGCTACACCTTC.

The chain joins TRBV5-1 to TRBJ1-2; a possible D gene is TRBD1 (5 bases). This CDR3 is 15 amino acids long. CDR1 SGHRS and CDR2 YFSETQ come from the germline V gene. Trimming shortened V by 0 bases and J by 5 bases, and 14 bases separated the two germline ends. CDR3 in DNA: TGCGCCAGCAGCTTGGCCCCAGGGAACTGGTATGGCTACACCTTC. Translated, it gives CASSLAPGNWYGYTF.

The chain is built from TRBV4-1 and TRBJ2-1, with 9 bases that match TRBD2. Germline V gives CDR1 MGHRA, CDR2 YSYEKL. V trimming: 2 bases; J trimming: 0 bases; junction bases outside the gene matches: 8. CDR3 length equals 18 residues. The CDR3 here is CASSQSSGALSSYNEQFF. CDR3 coding DNA: TGCGCCAGCAGCCAATCTAGCGGGGCGCTGAGCTCCTACAATGAGCAGTTCTTC.

CDR3 residues: CASSQGGNGYTF. The DNA of the CDR3 is TGTGCCAGCAGCCAGGGAGGTAATGGCTACACCTTC. The chain recombines TRBV7-2 with TRBJ1-2, with TRBD1 as a possible D gene (5 bases). Germline CDR1 SGHTA, CDR2 FQGNSA. V gave up 5 bases and J gave up 6 bases, with 10 bases separating them. CDR3 length: 12 amino acids.

In its sample, this clone was seen once. The chain carries TRBV10-1 and TRBJ2-3; 7 bases agree with TRBD1. The CDR3 runs to 16 residues. CDR1 WNHNN and CDR2 SYGVQD come from the germline V gene (reference sequence). The trim removed 3 bases at V and 1 base at J, leaving 7 bases unmatched. CDR3 sequence reads: CASSDLDRVGTDTQYF. CDR3 bases: TGCGCCAGCAGTGACCTAGACAGGGTCGGCACAGATACGCAGTATTTT.

The gene calls are TRBV30 and TRBJ1-6; 8 nucleotides align to TRBD1. CDR3 length equals 17 residues. Per the germline V gene, CDR1 is GTSNPN and CDR2 is SVGIG (reference sequence). Germline trimming cut 1 base from V and 0 bases from J; bases unmatched to any gene: 5. The DNA for the CDR3 is TGTGCCTGGAGTGAGGGACAGGCAATCTCCTATAATTCACCCCTCCACTTT. This gives the protein CAWSEGQAISYNSPLHF.

This sequence joins TRBV19 and TRBJ2-5; 11 nucleotides line up with TRBD1. V dropped 5 bases and J dropped 4; count of bases not matched to a gene: 9. The CDR3 runs to 16 residues. The V gene's germline CDR1 is LNHDA and CDR2 SQIVND (reference sequence). CDR3 sequence (DNA): TGTGCCAGTAGTGCCTCCGGGACAGGGGGAAGAGAGACCCAGTACTTC. It translates to CASSASGTGGRETQYF.

This clone has just a few counts. The rearrangement links TRBV11-2 to TRBJ1-3; no clear D. Germline V CDR1 and CDR2: SGHAT, FQNNGV. The CDR3 is 10 residues long. Deletions cut 8 bases from V and 3 bases from J, with 2 bases between. The CDR3: CASLGNTIYF. CDR3 DNA: TGTGCCAGCCTTGGAAACACCATATATTTT.

The chain links TRBV19 to TRBJ1-1, with 8 bases identical to TRBD1. Germline trimming cut 5 bases from V and 8 bases from J; bases unmatched to any gene: 19. Per the germline V gene, CDR1 is LNHDA and CDR2 is SQIVND (reference sequence). The CDR3 extends over 17 amino acids. CDR3 DNA sequence: TGTGCCAGTAGTGAGCGACAGGGGTTCGGTGGGGCTTCCGAAGCTTTCTTT. Amino acid sequence: CASSERQGFGGASEAFF.

The rearrangement links TRBV2 to TRBJ1-2; 9 positions agree with TRBD1. The CDR3 spans 15 residues. V was pared by 1 base and J by 3 bases, with 3 bases of the junction left unmatched. Per the germline V gene, CDR1 is SNHLY and CDR2 is FYNNEI. The CDR3 DNA reads TGTGCCAGCAGTGAAGTGGGACAGGGATACTATGGCTACACCTTC. As protein: CASSEVGQGYYGYTF.

This clone was observed a few times. The rearrangement links TRBV6-4 to TRBJ2-1; 7 bases align to TRBD1. Germline lookup yields CDR1 MRHNA and CDR2 SNTAGT. J gave up 10 bases and V 6 bases, and 12 bases lay outside the gene matches. The length of the CDR3 is 14 residues. The CDR3 reads CASRTHTGAGEQFF. The DNA of the CDR3 is TGTGCCAGCAGGACCCATACAGGGGCAGGAGAGCAGTTCTTC.

A few counts support this clone. The chain recombines TRBV7-2 with TRBJ2-5; 8 bases match TRBD2. The J call could be wrong; TRBJ2-7 is a better fit for the DNA end. Germline V gene data show CDR1 as SGHTA and CDR2 as FQGNSA. This CDR3 contains 15 residues. CDR3 sequence: CASSLEPVLADEQYF. The DNA of the CDR3 is TGTGCCAGCAGCTTAGAGCCAGTACTAGCGGACGAGCAGTACTTC.

This clone has a handful of counts. The rearrangement links TRBV2 to TRBJ2-2, with 9 bases that match TRBD1. The trim removed 6 bases at V and 4 bases at J, leaving 9 bases unmatched. CDR1 is SNHLY, CDR2 FYNNEI, per germline. The CDR3 consists of 16 residues. The DNA for the CDR3 is TGTGCCAGCAGGCACGGGACAGGGAGGCCCACCGGGGAGCTGTTTTTT. It encodes CASRHGTGRPTGELFF.

The table lists this clone with a count of one. The chain carries TRBV29-1 and TRBJ1-2; 9 positions agree with TRBD1. V gave up 1 base and J gave up 7 bases; unmatched junction bases: 4. The CDR3 spans 13 residues. Germline V CDR1 and CDR2: SQVTM, ANQGSEA. The CDR3 coding sequence is TGCAGCGTTGAAGGCGGGACAGGGATTGGCTACACCTTC. It encodes CSVEGGTGIGYTF.

This chain joins TRBV7-8 and TRBJ2-6; tentative D call: TRBD2 (5 bases). The CDR3 totals 16 residues. The germline V gene has CDR1 SGHVS and CDR2 FQNEAQ. Trimming took 7 bases from V and 0 from J, leaving 13 bases between them. The CDR3: CASIASGSSGANVLTF. CDR3 bases: TGTGCCAGCATAGCGAGTGGGAGCTCTGGGGCCAACGTCCTGACTTTC.

In this sample, this clone turned up a few times. This chain uses TRBV6-1 with TRBJ1-5; 9 bases are a match to TRBD1. Per the germline V gene, CDR1 is MNHNS and CDR2 is SASEGT. Trimming took 6 bases from V and 7 from J; bases not matched to a gene: 10. There are 15 residues in the CDR3. The DNA for the CDR3 is TGTGCCAGCAGGGGGGGACAGGGTTTTGAACAGCCCCAGCATTTT. It encodes CASRGGQGFEQPQHF.

The V call is TRBV29-1, the J call TRBJ2-2; 11 nucleotides align to TRBD2. There are 17 residues in the CDR3. Trimming at V came to 4 bases and at J to 2 bases, leaving 9 bases not matched to a gene. Germline values: CDR1 SQVTM, CDR2 ANQGSEA. Here the CDR3 reads CSVAGTSGRANTGELFF. The CDR3 bases are TGCAGCGTTGCCGGGACTAGCGGCCGAGCCAACACCGGGGAGCTGTTTTTT.

The rearrangement links TRBV7-7 to TRBJ2-2; TRBD1 matches 7 bases. The CDR3 is made up of 15 amino acids. The germline V gene has CDR1 SSHAT and CDR2 FNYEAQ (reference sequence). With V trimmed by 5 bases and J by 0 bases, 3 bases remained unmatched. The CDR3 sequence is CASSPGTANTGELFF. CDR3 bases: TGTGCCAGCAGCCCCGGGACAGCGAACACCGGGGAGCTGTTTTTT.

The V call is TRBV7-2, the J call TRBJ2-7, with TRBD1 matching 9 bases. The germline CDR1 and CDR2 sequences are SGHTA and FQGNSA. The V gene end was trimmed by 1 base and the J gene end by 3 bases; junction bases not matched to a gene: 4. This CDR3 has 15 amino acids. The DNA of the CDR3 is TGTGCCAGCAGCTTAGAGGGGACAGGGTTCTACGAGCAGTACTTC. Its translation is CASSLEGTGFYEQYF.

The table lists this clone with a few counts. The V gene is TRBV10-1, the J gene TRBJ1-1; 7 bases align to TRBD1. The junction had 3 bases not matched to a gene; V was cut back by 7 bases and J by 1 base. CDR1 is WNHNN and CDR2 is SYGVQD in the germline V gene (reference sequence). CDR3 length equals 13 residues. CDR3 sequence (DNA): TGCGCCAGCACTAAGGGGGCGAACACTGAAGCTTTCTTT. It specifies CASTKGANTEAFF.

This clone was seen a handful of times. V usage is TRBV18 and J usage is TRBJ2-7; D is perhaps TRBD1 (5 bases). Trimming shortened V by 4 bases and J by 2 bases, and 18 bases separated the two germline ends. The CDR3 is 16 residues long. Germline V gene lookup returns CDR1 KGHSH and CDR2 LQKENI. CDR3 in amino acids: CASSQSLVGVTYEQYF. The CDR3 DNA sequence: TGTGCCAGCTCACAATCCCTGGTAGGGGTCACCTACGAGCAGTACTTC.

This chain joins TRBV18 and TRBJ1-6; D not resolved. The CDR3 loop spans 16 amino acids. From germline, CDR1 is KGHSH and CDR2 LQKENI. V gave up 5 bases and J gave up 8 bases, with 19 bases separating them. Written as DNA, the CDR3 is TGTGCCAGCTCAGGACCGGGATCCAGCTCCTATTCACCCCTCCACTTT. This codes for CASSGPGSSSYSPLHF.

This chain uses TRBV27 with TRBJ1-6, with TRBD1 matching over 8 bases. CDR3 length: 14 amino acids. Germline V gives CDR1 MNHEY, CDR2 SMNVEV (reference sequence). V shed 3 bases and J 6 bases; nucleotides not matched to a gene: 1. In nucleotides, the CDR3 is TGTGCCAGCAGTTTCAGGGGGCTTAATTCACCCCTCCACTTT. It yields the protein CASSFRGLNSPLHF.

This chain connects TRBV5-1 to TRBJ1-1; maybe TRBD1 (5 bases). The CDR3 is made up of 16 amino acids. Trimming pared 4 bases from V and 4 bases from J, leaving 20 bases between. Germline assignment: CDR1 SGHRS and CDR2 YFSETQ. The CDR3 DNA reads as TGCGCCAGCAGCCCGCCGGGACTCCCAGAGGCCACTGAAGCTTTCTTT. Protein: CASSPPGLPEATEAFF.